This T cell receptor (beta chain) stems from a study of T-cell reconstitution after alpha-beta-depleted transplantation in children listed by TCRdb under 2016. Describing the broader study: Using TCR repertoire profiling, the study quantitatively followed how T-cell immune reconstitution unfolded in children after TCRalphabeta/CD19-depleted allogeneic hematopoietic cell transplantation.

On the study overall, not on this receptor specifically: Apparently early alphabetaT-cell count recovery about two months after transplant reportedly relied on only several hundred rapidly expanded clones derived from non-depleted graft cells. Over the following months the frequencies of hyperexpanded clones went down, and after one year T-cell counts and TCRbeta diversity were mostly credited to newly produced T cells. In some patients, the high TCRbeta diversity seen at day 60 was put down to recipient T cells and intrathymic progenitors that had survived conditioning.

Spanning cysteine to phenylalanine, the CDR3 consists of 14 amino acids. Only the CDR3 region is kept as DNA, spanning 42 bases read in frame from base 1. Here V drops 0 bases and J drops 9 bases, and the junction holds 3 bases not matched to any gene. CDR1 and CDR2, per the germline V gene, are KGHSH and LQKENI. Sample treatment or condition, as interpreted from the label and publication: allogeneic hematopoietic cell transplantation with graft depleted of TCRalphabeta T cells and CD19 B cells. The transplant recipients were children given TCRalphabeta/CD19-depleted allogeneic hematopoietic cell grafts. Library method: PCR. These reads were obtained on an Illumina HiSeq 2500. To normalize quantification of the TCRbeta repertoire, the TCR libraries were built with molecular barcoding that relied on unique molecular identifiers. TCRdb passed the public sequencing reads through fastp at Q25 and MiXCR, retaining productive beta sequences. Merged by CDR3 protein, the rows form single entries marked with the most common genes and DNA. This sample comprises just over 950,000 distinct CDR3 sequences, roughly 31% of them detected only once. Under 30% of the sample is held by the ten biggest clonotypes.

This clonotype was counted a few times. Its specific antigen is unknown. Base qualities were left out, and no much larger clone turns up one base away. The sample here was PBMCs, mostly from graft donor cells, taken 360 days after TCRalphabeta/CD19-depleted stem cell transplant. The origin of this receptor is a boy younger than two who had a stem cell transplant for SCID, so the T cells may come from the graft donor. The chain couples TRBV18 to TRBJ2-5, and 11 bases in between align with TRBD2. This receptor carries the CDR3 CASSPPGLAEAQYF. In nucleotides, the sequence is TGTGCCAGCTCACCACCGGGACTAGCGGAGGCCCAGTACTTC.